This is a list of T cell receptor beta chains from one sample in a study of cytomegalovirus exposure and HLA in healthy donors. Repertoires were generated with immunoSEQ multiplex PCR, while TCRdb's copy carries only in-frame clones and drops some. Of about 190,000 clones listed, about 80% are singletons. The sequencing input was PBMCs. These receptors were taken from a woman between 18 and 30 years old in good health and CMV-seropositive. Both conserved end residues are part of each CDR3. Each record gives: D gene, clone size, V gene, J gene, CDR3 DNA, CDR3 protein. A D gene is named only where the DNA matches it firmly. Some rows mark clone size as missing; the rest say once, few, many or name a class of expanded clone.

>TRBD1|-|TRBV5-4|TRBJ1-1
TGTGCCAGCAGGTCCGGGACAGGGGGCACTGAAGCTTTCTTT
CASRSGTGGTEAFF
>-|-|TRBV7-3|TRBJ2-3
TGTGCCAGCAGCTTAGGACTGCTTAGCACAGATACGCAGTATTTT
CASSLGLLSTDTQYF
>-|-|TRBV2|TRBJ2-2
TGTGCCAGCAGTGAGGAAGTGGGAATCACAGGTACCGGGGAGCTGTTTTTT
CASSEEVGITGTGELFF
>TRBD1|-|TRBV4-1|TRBJ1-2
TGCGCCAGCAGCCAAGTGGACAGGGGGGGCTACACCTTC
CASSQVDRGGYTF
>TRBD1|-|TRBV28|TRBJ2-7
TGTGCCAGCAACCAGGGGGCCTTTACCTACGAGCAGTACTTC
CASNQGAFTYEQYF
>-|-|TRBV9|TRBJ1-6
TGTGCCAGCAGCGCCCAGGGGTTGGGGAATTCACCCCTCCACTTT
CASSAQGLGNSPLHF
>-|-|TRBV27|TRBJ2-1
TGTGCCAGCAGTTTATCGTCCGGGACACGGCAGTTCTTC
CASSLSSGTRQFF
>-|-|TRBV27|TRBJ2-1
TGTGCCAGCAGTCGCCTTCTCGGGGGGCGGGGCCACCCCAATGAGCAGTTCTTC
CASSRLLGGRGHPNEQFF
>TRBD1|few|TRBV19|TRBJ2-2
TGTGCCAGTAGTACACTGGGACAGACCGGGGAGCTGTTTTTT
CASSTLGQTGELFF
>-|-|TRBV2|TRBJ1-4
TGTGCCAGCTTAGGGGCCCAGGGCACTGCTGAAAAACTGTTTTTT
CASLGAQGTAEKLFF
>-|few|TRBV7-9|TRBJ1-1
TGTGCCAGCAGCTTAGGTTTGACAGTCGAAGCTTTCTTT
CASSLGLTVEAFF
>TRBD1|-|TRBV10-2|TRBJ2-3
TGCGCCAGCAGTGAAGGGACAGGGGATCTTACGCAGTATTTT
CASSEGTGDLTQYF
>-|-|TRBV7-3|TRBJ1-2
TGTGCCAGCAGCTTATTGGGGGGGGGACGTCGAAACTATGGCTACACCTTC
CASSLLGGGRRNYGYTF
>-|-|TRBV4-2|TRBJ1-4
TGTGCCAGCAGCCAGGGCCGAGTGGGCGAAAAACTGTTTTTT
CASSQGRVGEKLFF
>-|-|TRBV6-5|TRBJ1-1
TGTGCCAGCAGACCCGGGGGGATGAACACTGAAGCTTTCTTT
CASRPGGMNTEAFF
>-|few|TRBV25-1|TRBJ2-7
TGTGCCAGCAGTGAAGACAGGGAGATAGCGGACGAGCAGTACTTC
CASSEDREIADEQYF
>TRBD1|-|TRBV5-1|TRBJ2-6
TGCGCCAGCAGCTTGGGACAGGGTGGCACTGGGGCCAACGTCCTGACTTTC
CASSLGQGGTGANVLTF
>-|-|TRBV6-4|TRBJ1-2
TGTGCCAGCAGTTCTTCAGGGAGGAGTGGCTACACCTTC
CASSSSGRSGYTF
>-|-|TRBV6-5|TRBJ1-5
TGTGCCAGCAGTTACAGCCCTAATCAGCCCCAGCATTTT
CASSYSPNQPQHF
>TRBD2|-|TRBV7-2|TRBJ2-1
TGTGCCAGCAGCCGTAGCGGGGGACTCTACAATGAGCAGTTCTTC
CASSRSGGLYNEQFF
>-|-|TRBV9|TRBJ1-4
TGTGCCAGCAGCGGGGGCGGGGAAGCCACAACTAATGAAAAACTGTTTTTT
CASSGGGEATTNEKLFF
>-|-|TRBV4-1|TRBJ2-3
TGCGCCAGCAGCCGCCTCGCGGGGGCGGGAAGGACAGATACGCAGTATTTT
CASSRLAGAGRTDTQYF
>TRBD1|-|TRBV6-1|TRBJ1-6
TGTGCCAGCAGGTCAACAGGGGAATTAGCCTCACCCCTCCACTTT
CASRSTGELASPLHF
>TRBD1|once|TRBV7-9|TRBJ1-6
TGTGCCAGCAGCTCCCCTCCCGGGACAGGGGATAATTCACCCCTCCACTTT
CASSSPPGTGDNSPLHF
>-|-|TRBV5-1|TRBJ1-2
TGCGCCAGCAGCCCCCTGATAGCCAGGGCAAATGGCTACACCTTC
CASSPLIARANGYTF
>-|-|TRBV29-1|TRBJ2-7
TGCAGGGTCGTTACAACAGGTCGCGAGCAGTACTTC
CRVVTTGREQYF
>TRBD1|-|TRBV9|TRBJ1-4
TGTGCCAGCAGCGTATCCCGGGACAGGGGAGGGCATGAAAAACTGTTTTTT
CASSVSRDRGGHEKLFF
>TRBD1|-|TRBV9|TRBJ1-3
TGTGCCAGCAGCGTAGCTACGGGAGGACAGGGTAGGCCTGGAAACACCATATATTTT
CASSVATGGQGRPGNTIYF
>TRBD2|once|TRBV15|TRBJ2-3
TGTGCCACCAGAAGGGCTCGACTAGCGGGCGCAGATACGCAGTATTTT
CATRRARLAGADTQYF
>-|-|TRBV29-1|TRBJ2-3
TGCAGCGACCTAGCTGGGGATACGCAGTATTTT
CSDLAGDTQYF
>TRBD1|-|TRBV5-4|TRBJ2-5
TGTGCCAGCAGCTATCTCTCAGGGGGTGAGACCCAGTACTTC
CASSYLSGGETQYF
>-|few|TRBV27|TRBJ2-7
TGTGCCAGCAGTTTGGGCTCACCATGGTACTACGAGCAGTACTTC
CASSLGSPWYYEQYF
>-|-|TRBV4-3|TRBJ1-1
TGCGCCAGCAGCCAAGGTTTTTGGACAGAGAACACTGAAGCTTTCTTT
CASSQGFWTENTEAFF
>-|-|TRBV2|TRBJ1-6
TGTGCCAGCAGTGGGTCAGGGGCCAGGTCCTATAATTCACCCCTCCACTTT
CASSGSGARSYNSPLHF
>TRBD2|-|TRBV5-1|TRBJ2-3
TGCGCCAGCAGCGCTATTAGCGGGGAGGGCGATACGCAGTATTTT
CASSAISGEGDTQYF
>-|-|TRBV9|TRBJ1-1
TGTGCCAGCAGCGCTCACAGGACCACTGAAGCTTTCTTT
CASSAHRTTEAFF
>-|-|TRBV10-3|TRBJ1-5
TGTGCCATCAGTGAGGGAGCTTTGGGCAATCAGCCCCAGCATTTT
CAISEGALGNQPQHF
>-|-|TRBV5-6|TRBJ1-4
TGTGCCAGCAGCTTTGGGTTTTTCGGGGGTCTGGCCTCTTATGAAAAACTGTTTTTT
CASSFGFFGGLASYEKLFF
>-|few|TRBV9|TRBJ1-1
TGTGCCAGCAGCTCCCGGGGGACTGAAGCTTTCTTT
CASSSRGTEAFF
>-|-|TRBV4-2|TRBJ2-5
TGTGCCAGCAGCCAAGAGTCGCTCCAGCAAGAGACCCAGTACTTC
CASSQESLQQETQYF
>TRBD1|-|TRBV27|TRBJ1-5
TGTGCCAGCAGTTTGGGACAGGGCAAGTCGCCCCAGCATTTT
CASSLGQGKSPQHF
>-|-|TRBV2|TRBJ1-2
TGTGCCAGTGACCCGGGGGGTCGGGGCTACACCTTC
CASDPGGRGYTF
>-|-|TRBV5-5|TRBJ1-5
TGTGCCAGCAGCCCGACAGGATTTGGAAATCAGCCCCAGCATTTT
CASSPTGFGNQPQHF
>-|-|TRBV7-9|TRBJ1-2
TGTGCCAGCAGCCTAGGCGGGGGGGGCTATGGCTACACCTTC
CASSLGGGGYGYTF
>TRBD2|-|TRBV5-1|TRBJ2-3
TGCGCCAGCAGCTTACAACCGGGACTAGCGGCCACAGATACGCAGTATTTT
CASSLQPGLAATDTQYF
>TRBD1|-|TRBV2|TRBJ1-6
TGTGCCAGCAGCCAGACAGGGCAGGTTTCCTATAATTCACCCCTCCACTTT
CASSQTGQVSYNSPLHF
>TRBD1|-|TRBV5-1|TRBJ2-1
TGCGCCAGCAGCTGGGGACAGGGGGCTTTTGAGCAGTTCTTC
CASSWGQGAFEQFF
>TRBD1|-|TRBV7-9|TRBJ1-2
TGTGCCAGCAGCGCCCCGGACAGGGGACCTAACTATGGCTACACCTTC
CASSAPDRGPNYGYTF
>-|few|TRBV2|TRBJ2-2
TGTGCCAGGCAGGCTGCGAACACCGGGGAGCTGTTTTTT
CARQAANTGELFF
>-|few|TRBV7-9|TRBJ1-1
TGTGCCAGCAGCCCGGGGGGCGCTGAAGCTTTCTTT
CASSPGGAEAFF
>-|few|TRBV6-5|TRBJ1-5
TGTGCCAGCAGTTACGAGGGTTATCAGCCCCAGCATTTT
CASSYEGYQPQHF
>-|-|TRBV7-2|TRBJ2-1
TGTGCCAGCAGCTCCACAGGGCGCTATGAGCAGTTCTTC
CASSSTGRYEQFF
>-|few|TRBV4-1|TRBJ1-6
TGCGCCAGCAGCCTCTCGGTGAGCTCCTATAATTCACCCCTCCACTTT
CASSLSVSSYNSPLHF
>TRBD1|-|TRBV25-1|TRBJ1-1
TGTGCCAGCAGTGAGAGGGGGCGCGGGGCCACTGAAGCTTTCTTT
CASSERGRGATEAFF
>-|-|TRBV27|TRBJ2-3
TGTGCCAGCCCCTCGGCGCGGCTACTCACAGATACGCAGTATTTT
CASPSARLLTDTQYF
>-|-|TRBV28|TRBJ1-2
TGTGCCACCAAGGGGCATAAACGAGCTAACTATGGCTACACCTTC
CATKGHKRANYGYTF
>TRBD1|few|TRBV28|TRBJ1-1
TGTGCCAGCAGTGAATATCAGGGGGAAGGTGGTGACACTGAAGCTTTCTTT
CASSEYQGEGGDTEAFF
>-|-|TRBV7-2|TRBJ2-5
TGTGCCAGCAGCTATGTTCAGGGTCCCCAAGAGACCCAGTACTTC
CASSYVQGPQETQYF
>-|-|TRBV21-1|TRBJ2-3
TGTGCCAGCAGCGAGTGGTTCACAGATACGCAGTATTTT
CASSEWFTDTQYF